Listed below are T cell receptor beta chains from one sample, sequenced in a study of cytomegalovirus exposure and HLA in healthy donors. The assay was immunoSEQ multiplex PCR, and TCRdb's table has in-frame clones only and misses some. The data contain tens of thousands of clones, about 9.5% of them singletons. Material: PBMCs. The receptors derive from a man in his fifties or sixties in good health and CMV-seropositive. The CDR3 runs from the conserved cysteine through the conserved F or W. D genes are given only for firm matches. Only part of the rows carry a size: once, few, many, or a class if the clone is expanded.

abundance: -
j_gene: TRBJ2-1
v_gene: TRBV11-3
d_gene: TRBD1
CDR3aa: CASRSGTGDNEQFF
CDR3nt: TGCGCCAGCAGATCCGGGACAGGGGACAATGAGCAGTTCTTC

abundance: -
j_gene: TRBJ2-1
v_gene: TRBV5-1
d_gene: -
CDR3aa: CASSLGHTVNEQFF
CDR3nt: TGCGCCAGCAGCTTGGGACATACGGTCAATGAGCAGTTCTTC

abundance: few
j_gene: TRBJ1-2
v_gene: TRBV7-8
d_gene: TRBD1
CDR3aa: CASSGRQGNYGYTF
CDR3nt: TGTGCCAGCAGCGGTAGACAGGGGAACTATGGCTACACCTTC

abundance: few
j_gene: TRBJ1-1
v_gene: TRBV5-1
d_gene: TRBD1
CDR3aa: CASSPLGGGTVEAFF
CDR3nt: TGCGCCAGCAGCCCCCTAGGGGGCGGGACCGTGGAAGCTTTCTTT

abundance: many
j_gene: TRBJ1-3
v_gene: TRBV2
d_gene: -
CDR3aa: CASTLPGSGNTIYF
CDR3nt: TGTGCCAGCACCCTTCCCGGCTCTGGAAACACCATATATTTT

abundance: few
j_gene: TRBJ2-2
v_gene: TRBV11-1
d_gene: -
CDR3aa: CASSLTTGELFF
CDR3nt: TGTGCCAGCAGCCTTACTACCGGGGAGCTGTTTTTT

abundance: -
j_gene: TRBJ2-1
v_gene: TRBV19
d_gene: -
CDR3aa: CASSIGGRGSYNEQFF
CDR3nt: TGTGCCAGTAGTATAGGTGGCAGGGGCTCCTACAATGAGCAGTTCTTC

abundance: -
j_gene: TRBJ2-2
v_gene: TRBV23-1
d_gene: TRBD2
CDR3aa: CASSRGTSGGKSTGELFF
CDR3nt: TGCGCCAGCAGTCGAGGGACTAGCGGGGGGAAGAGCACCGGGGAGCTGTTTTTT

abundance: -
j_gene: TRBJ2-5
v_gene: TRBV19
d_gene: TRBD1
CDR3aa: CATLDRGGGETQYF
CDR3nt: TGTGCCACCCTCGACAGGGGAGGAGGAGAGACCCAGTACTTC

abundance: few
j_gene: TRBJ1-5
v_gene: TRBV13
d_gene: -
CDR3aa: CASSSAGRKTQPQHF
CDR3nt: TGTGCCAGCAGCTCGGCGGGACGCAAAACCCAGCCCCAGCATTTT

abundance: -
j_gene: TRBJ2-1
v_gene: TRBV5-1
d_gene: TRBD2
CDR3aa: CASSTSGTSGNEQFF
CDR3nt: TGCGCCAGCAGCACCTCCGGGACTAGCGGCAATGAGCAGTTCTTC

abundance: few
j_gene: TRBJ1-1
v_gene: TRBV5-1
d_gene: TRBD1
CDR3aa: CASSLDRGQVNTEAFF
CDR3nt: TGCGCCAGCAGCTTGGACAGGGGGCAGGTGAACACTGAAGCTTTCTTT

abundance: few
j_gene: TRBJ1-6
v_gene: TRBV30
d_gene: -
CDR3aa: CAWSRNGNSPLHF
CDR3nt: TGTGCCTGGAGCCGGAACGGGAATTCACCCCTCCACTTT

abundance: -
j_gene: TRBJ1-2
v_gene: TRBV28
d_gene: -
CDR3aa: CASSFPDSNYGYTF
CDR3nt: TGTGCCAGCAGTTTCCCGGACAGCAACTATGGCTACACCTTC